This passage covers 27 T cell receptor beta chains from one sample sequenced in a study of T-cell reconstitution after alpha-beta-depleted transplantation in children. Preparing the TCRbeta library involved the use of unique molecular identifiers. TCRdb used MiXCR to reprocess the PCR reads, holding one entry per CDR3 protein. The sample has 450,000 to 600,000 distinct CDR3 sequences, approximately 10% seen once; the top ten hold 2% to 2.5%. Here the sequenced sample was PBMCs, taken before TCRalphabeta/CD19-depleted stem cell transplant. These receptors were obtained from a child aged 2-15 years with inherited bone marrow failure, due to receive a stem cell transplant.

As to this clonotype: The missing conserved phenylalanine or tryptophan at the end of this CDR3 makes a read error likely. The limits of the CDR3 on the DNA are not certain, so only TCRdb's listed CDR3 is given. The V gene is TRBV27, the J gene TRBJ2-7; the DNA was not compared with TRBD1, the D call given in the table. Inclusive of both ends, the CDR3 amounts to 10 amino acids. Germline CDR1 reads MNHEY; CDR2 reads SMNVEV (reference sequence). The CDR3 sequence: CASSLRQPWD.

The chain joins TRBV5-1 to TRBJ2-3; 8 bases agree with TRBD2. The CDR3 is made up of 16 amino acids. J gave up 4 bases and V 1 base, and 8 bases lay outside the gene matches. Germline lookup yields CDR1 SGHRS and CDR2 YFSETQ. The CDR3 DNA sequence: TGCGCCAGCAGCTTGCTCCATTCGGGAGGGCCAGATACGCAGTATTTT. This codes for CASSLLHSGGPDTQYF.

This clonotype appeared a few times. The chain links TRBV6-2 or TRBV6-3 to TRBJ2-7, with unresolved D. Germline-derived CDR1 and CDR2 are MNHEY and SVGEGT. The CDR3 is made up of 15 amino acids. The V and J ends lost 3 bases and 0 bases respectively, with 12 bases between them. CDR3 sequence: CASSYRIMASYEQYF. The CDR3 DNA sequence: TGTGCCAGCAGTTATCGGATAATGGCCTCCTACGAGCAGTACTTC.

This clonotype was seen repeatedly, ten times or more. This chain links TRBV20-1 with TRBJ2-4; 13 nucleotides line up with TRBD2. The CDR3 extends over 16 amino acids. Germline V lookup: CDR1 DFQATT, CDR2 SNEGSKA (reference sequence). The junction had 5 bases not matched to a gene; V was cut back by 6 bases and J by 0 bases. Here the CDR3 DNA reads TGCAGTGCCGAGGGACTAGCGGGACTAGCCAAAAACATTCAGTACTTC. It encodes CSAEGLAGLAKNIQYF.

The chain recombines TRBV12-3 or TRBV12-4 with TRBJ2-6; D gene unclear. Deletions cut 8 bases from V and 2 bases from J, with 7 bases between. CDR3 length equals 13 residues. The CDR3 loop reads CASGITGANVLTF. In DNA, the CDR3 is TGTGCCAGCGGCATTACTGGGGCCAACGTCCTGACTTTC.

In the case of this clonotype: One base away lies a much larger clone, so this may be a sequencing read error. The chain couples TRBV4-3 to TRBJ2-1; no reliable D call. The V end lost 0 bases, the J end lost 8 bases, and 11 bases lay between the germline ends. The length of the CDR3 is 14 residues. The germline CDR1 and CDR2 sequences are LGHNA and YSLEER. CDR3: CASSQDQEVDEQFF. The CDR3 coding sequence is TGCGCCAGCAGCCAAGATCAAGAGGTGGATGAGCAGTTCTTC.

This clonotype was picked up a small number of times. The chain carries TRBV9 and TRBJ2-5, with D tentatively TRBD2 (6 bases). Trimming took off 3 bases at V and 7 bases at J, with 10 bases between the two ends. The CDR3 is 12 amino acids. Germline V gene sequence: CDR1 SGDLS, CDR2 YYNGEE. CDR3: CASSEGGMTQYF. Written as DNA, the CDR3 is TGTGCCAGCAGCGAGGGCGGGATGACCCAGTACTTC.

This clonotype was recorded at least ten times. Relative to the germline gene, one junction end is altered; a read error may explain this. The rearrangement uses TRBV5-1 and TRBJ2-1; D assignment may be TRBD1 or TRBD2 (5 bases each). This CDR3 contains 15 residues. From germline, CDR1 is SGHRS and CDR2 YFSETQ. CDR3 region: CASILSQGPYNEQFF. The CDR3, as DNA: TGCGCCAGCATCTTGAGCCAGGGACCCTACAATGAGCAGTTCTTC.

This chain links TRBV4-1 with TRBJ2-3; D call uncertain. Germline V gives CDR1 MGHRA, CDR2 YSYEKL. Trimming left V 4 bases short and J 1 base short, with 15 bases between. This CDR3 is 16 amino acids long. CDR3 protein: CASSRDAGGRTDTQYF. CDR3 bases: TGCGCCAGCAGCCGGGATGCAGGCGGCCGCACAGATACGCAGTATTTT.

In this sample, this clonotype turned up many times. This CDR3 reads CSASGPRNSPLHF. Written as DNA, the CDR3 is TGCAGTGCTTCCGGGCCAAGGAATTCACCCCTCCACTTT. The V call is TRBV20-1, the J call TRBJ1-6; D remains ambiguous. The CDR3 contains 13 residues. Germline-derived CDR1 and CDR2 are DFQATT and SNEGSKA (reference sequence). The V gene lost 5 bases and the J gene lost 7 bases, with 12 bases spanning the gap.

This clonotype came up many times. The chain is built from TRBV4-1 and TRBJ2-1; no reliable D call. This CDR3 spans 16 amino acids. Germline V CDR1 and CDR2: MGHRA, YSYEKL. V was trimmed by 1 base and J by 7 bases, leaving 17 bases between them. The chain's CDR3 is CASSQVLRKNRNEQFF. The CDR3 nucleotides are TGCGCCAGCAGCCAAGTCTTACGTAAGAATAGGAATGAGCAGTTCTTC.

The chain has TRBV13 and TRBJ2-4, with 7 bases fitting TRBD2. Looked up from germline, CDR1 is PRHDT and CDR2 is FYEKMQ (reference sequence). This CDR3 spans 15 amino acids. V lost 0 bases and J lost 1; bases outside the gene matches: 0. CDR3 amino acids: CASSLGGGAKNIQYF. The CDR3 nucleotides are TGTGCCAGCAGCTTAGGCGGGGGGGCCAAAAACATTCAGTACTTC.

The rearrangement joins TRBV28 to TRBJ2-7; TRBD2 matches 7 bases. Germline V gene lookup returns CDR1 MDHEN and CDR2 SYDVKM. Losses at the gene ends were 6 bases for V and 0 bases for J; bases not matched to a gene: 8. This CDR3 is 15 amino acids long. The CDR3 sequence: CASRVPGGVSYEQYF. Written as DNA, the CDR3 is TGTGCCAGCAGAGTTCCGGGAGGCGTCTCCTACGAGCAGTACTTC.

This clonotype has ten or more counts. DNA of the CDR3: TGTGCCAGCAGCTTTGGCAGTCCAAACACCATATATTTT. This encodes CASSFGSPNTIYF. The chain is built from TRBV11-2 and TRBJ1-3; D is unresolved. The CDR3 loop spans 13 amino acids. Germline V CDR1 and CDR2: SGHAT, FQNNGV. The ends were cut back, 3 bases at V and 6 bases at J, with 9 bases in the middle.

The sample holds a few counts of this clonotype. This chain uses TRBV20-1 with TRBJ1-1, with 9 bases lining up with TRBD1. The CDR3 is 18 amino acids. The J segment lost 4 bases and the V segment lost 4 bases, leaving 19 bases of the junction unmatched. CDR1 and CDR2 from the germline V gene are DFQATT and SNEGSKA (reference sequence). The CDR3 DNA sequence: TGCAGTGCTAAACCCAACCGGGACAGGGCTGGAGGCGGCACTGAAGCTTTCTTT. Protein: CSAKPNRDRAGGGTEAFF.

This clonotype was found many times. This chain links TRBV7-9 with TRBJ2-3; 10 bases fit TRBD1. Trimming took 6 bases from V and 3 from J; bases not matched to a gene: 9. This CDR3 has 16 amino acids. Germline CDR1 is SEHNR and CDR2 is FQNEAQ (reference sequence). CDR3 sequence (DNA): TGTGCCAGCAGACCTCTGACAGGGGGCAAGACAGATACGCAGTATTTT. Translating it yields CASRPLTGGKTDTQYF. Complete variable domain (other parts from reference TRBV7-9 and TRBJ2-3): DTGVSQNPRHKITKRGQNVTFRCDPISEHNRLYWYRQTLGQGPEFLTYFQNEAQLEKSRLLSDRFSAERPKGSFSTLEIQRTEQGDSAMYLCASRPLTGGKTDTQYFGPGTRLTVL.

Only one count was recorded for this clonotype. A much bigger clone sits one base away, suggesting this may be a read error. The chain is built from TRBV4-3 and TRBJ2-3; no definite D call. Germline CDR1 reads LGHNA; CDR2 reads YSLEER. CDR3 size: 15 residues. V gave up 4 bases and J gave up 2 bases, with 13 bases separating them. The CDR3 nucleotides read TGCGCCAGCAGCCGAGCTTTGGCCCCCACAGATACGCAGTATTTT. Translated, it gives CASSRALAPTDTQYF.

This clonotype was observed at least ten times. This chain connects TRBV4-3 to TRBJ2-7; TRBD2 matches at 11 bases. The CDR3 runs to 17 residues. Trimming cost V 0 bases and J 7 bases; bases outside gene matches: 11. Per the germline V gene, CDR1 is LGHNA and CDR2 is YSLEER. For the CDR3, the DNA is TGCGCCAGCAGCCAAGATGAAGGGTCTAGCGGGAGGAGGGAGCAGTACTTC. This encodes CASSQDEGSSGRREQYF.

Details on this clonotype: A much larger clone differs by one base, so this may be a read error. No conserved phenylalanine or tryptophan is present at the end of the CDR3, so a read error is the likely explanation. The chain carries TRBV6-2 or TRBV6-3 and TRBJ2-1; 7 bases are a match to TRBD1. This CDR3 spans 14 amino acids. Germline lookup yields CDR1 MNHEY and CDR2 SVGEGT. The trim removed 10 bases at V and 8 bases at J, leaving 14 bases unmatched. CDR3 protein: CAIRPRDSLHEQFV. CDR3 nucleotide sequence: TGTGCCATCCGACCCCGGGACAGCCTGCATGAGCAGTTCGTC.

This clonotype has a count of ten or more. The gene calls are TRBV11-1 and TRBJ2-1, with TRBD2 matching 14 bases. J gave up 1 base and V 6 bases, and 8 bases lay outside the gene matches. CDR3 length equals 18 residues. Per germline, CDR1 SGHAT and CDR2 FQDESV (reference sequence). The CDR3 coding sequence is TGTGCCAGCAGTCCGACTAGCGGGAGGGCCGGATCCTACAATGAGCAGTTCTTC. Translating gives CASSPTSGRAGSYNEQFF. Drawing the rest from reference TRBV11-1 and TRBJ2-1, the complete variable domain is EAEVAQSPRYKITEKSQAVAFWCDPISGHATLYWYRQILGQGPELLVQFQDESVVDDSQLPKDRFSAERLKGVDSTLKIQPAELGDSAMYLCASSPTSGRAGSYNEQFFGPGTRLTVL.

This clonotype was seen at least ten times. The chain links TRBV29-1 to TRBJ1-1; a weak D match, TRBD1 (5 bases). Trimming removed 6 bases at V and 4 bases at J, with 9 bases between. This CDR3 is 11 amino acids long. Germline V gives CDR1 SQVTM, CDR2 ANQGSEA. The CDR3 is CSVWRGTEAFF. The CDR3 DNA follows: TGCAGCGTCTGGAGGGGCACTGAAGCTTTCTTT.

This clonotype was found many times. CDR3 sequence reads: CASSRPPHLYTEAFF. Here the CDR3 DNA reads TGTGCCAGCAGCCGACCACCTCATTTGTACACTGAAGCTTTCTTT. The chain couples TRBV28 to TRBJ1-1; D call uncertain. CDR3 length: 15 residues. The germline CDR1 and CDR2 sequences are MDHEN and SYDVKM. V dropped 6 bases and J dropped 3 bases, with 17 bases sitting between them.

This clonotype came up many times. The chain is built from TRBV7-2 and TRBJ2-7; 12 bases align to TRBD2. The CDR3 has 16 amino acids. J gave up 2 bases and V 5 bases, and 7 bases lay outside the gene matches. In germline, CDR1 is SGHTA, CDR2 FQGNSA. CDR3 in DNA: TGTGCCAGCAGCGTAAAGGGACTAGCGGGCCCCTACGAGCAGTACTTC. Its translation: CASSVKGLAGPYEQYF.

The genes are TRBV12-3 or TRBV12-4 and TRBJ1-4; TRBD1 is a possible D gene (5 bases). The CDR3 consists of 15 residues. Trimming took off 6 bases at V and 7 bases at J, with 18 bases between the two ends. The CDR3 loop is CASRSSGTRGEKLFF. The CDR3, as DNA: TGTGCCAGCAGGTCCTCCGGGACGAGGGGTGAAAAACTGTTTTTT.

The chain links TRBV7-9 to TRBJ2-7, with a tentative D call TRBD2 (6 bases). The CDR3 length is 15 residues. Trimming removed 4 bases from V and 4 bases from J, with 17 bases in between. CDR1 and CDR2 from the germline V gene are SEHNR and FQNEAQ (reference sequence). CDR3 coding DNA: TGTGCCAGCAGCTCCTTTGCTGCGGCGGGATACGAGCAGTACTTC. Encoded protein: CASSSFAAAGYEQYF.

Many counts were recorded for this clonotype. This chain connects TRBV12-3 or TRBV12-4 to TRBJ2-1, with D possibly matching TRBD2 (6 bases). The CDR3 contains 15 residues. The ends were cut back, 6 bases at V and 4 bases at J, with 16 bases in the middle. As DNA, the CDR3 is TGTGCCAGCAGCAGGGCGGGGAGATATTACAATGAGCAGTTCTTC. Translated: CASSRAGRYYNEQFF.

This clonotype was picked up many times. This rearrangement joins TRBV5-4 to TRBJ2-1; 7 bases line up with TRBD2. Per the germline V gene, CDR1 is SGHNT and CDR2 is YYREEE (reference sequence). Losses at the gene ends were 5 bases for V and 8 bases for J; bases not matched to a gene: 10. The CDR3 has 14 amino acids. The CDR3 is CASSPGLPSDEQFF. DNA of the CDR3: TGTGCCAGCAGTCCGGGACTACCCAGTGATGAGCAGTTCTTC.